In its sample, the clone carrying this T cell receptor beta chain was seen a few times. Germline CDR1 SQVTM, CDR2 ANQGSEA. After removal of 5 bases from V and 7 bases from J, the junction contained 11 bases not matched to a gene. The CDR3 loop spans 14 amino acids. In patients aged 18 to 65, hyperthyroidism was newly diagnosed, with duration under 2 months. RNA transcripts gave rise to amplified TCR beta CDR3 regions. Researchers ran a first-round RT-PCR on the TCR CDR3 using the HTBI primer set. TCRdb independently ran MiXCR on the multiplex PCR reads; one entry per CDR3 protein. The sample shows roughly 660,000 distinct CDR3 sequences, roughly 17% of them seen only once. This specimen belongs to a study of T cells in Graves' hyperthyroidism and ophthalmopathy.

This chain links TRBV29-1 with TRBJ2-1; 7 bases are a match to TRBD1. The sample was blood. The clonotype comes from a man aged 50-60 years with Graves' hyperthyroidism. This CDR3 is CSVSGQQRWNEQFF. CDR3 DNA: TGCAGCGTTTCGGGACAGCAAAGGTGGAATGAGCAGTTCTTC.